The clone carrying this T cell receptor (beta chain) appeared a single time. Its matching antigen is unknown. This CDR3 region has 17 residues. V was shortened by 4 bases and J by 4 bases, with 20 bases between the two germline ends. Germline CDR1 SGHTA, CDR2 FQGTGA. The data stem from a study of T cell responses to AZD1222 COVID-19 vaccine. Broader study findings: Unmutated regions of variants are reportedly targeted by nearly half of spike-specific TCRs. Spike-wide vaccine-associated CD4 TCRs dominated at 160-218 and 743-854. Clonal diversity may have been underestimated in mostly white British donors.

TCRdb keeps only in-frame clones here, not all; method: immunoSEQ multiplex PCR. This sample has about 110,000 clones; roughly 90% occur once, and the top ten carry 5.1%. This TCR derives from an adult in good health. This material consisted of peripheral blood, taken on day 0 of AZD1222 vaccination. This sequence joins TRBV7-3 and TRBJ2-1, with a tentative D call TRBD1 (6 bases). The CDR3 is CASSSSGVEARYNEQFF. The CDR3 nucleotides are TGTGCCAGCAGCTCGTCAGGGGTGGAGGCCCGTTACAATGAGCAGTTCTTC.